Presented here are 15 T cell receptor beta chains from one specimen sequenced in a study of blood T cell repertoires in COVID-19. The data were produced by immunoSEQ multiplex PCR, yet TCRdb's version contains in-frame clones alone and is incomplete. The sample contains more than 150,000 clones, 60% to 80% of which appear only once. Material: peripheral blood. Source of these receptors: a man in his 60s with active or convalescent COVID-19.

V usage is TRBV5-1 and J usage is TRBJ2-7; possible D gene TRBD1, 7 bases. Germline V gives CDR1 SGHRS, CDR2 YFSETQ. V lost 4 bases, J lost 2 bases, and 16 bases lay in between. This CDR3 is 15 amino acids long. The CDR3 is CASSRGRTGPYEQYF. The DNA for the CDR3 is TGCGCCAGCAGCAGAGGGAGGACAGGTCCCTACGAGCAGTACTTC.

The chain recombines TRBV27 with TRBJ2-3; D might be TRBD2 (5 bases). Trimming took 3 bases from V and 5 from J, leaving 12 bases between them. This CDR3 is built from 14 residues. Germline CDR1 reads MNHEY; CDR2 reads SMNVEV (reference sequence). CDR3 nucleotides: TGTGCCAGCAGTTTTAGAGGGCAAAGAGATACGCAGTATTTT. Its protein is CASSFRGQRDTQYF.

The chain has TRBV11-1 and TRBJ2-7, with D unresolved. V was pared by 5 bases and J by 8 bases, with 22 bases between. The CDR3 spans 15 residues. Per the germline V gene, CDR1 is SGHAT and CDR2 is FQDESV (reference sequence). In DNA form, the CDR3 reads TGTGCCAGCAGCCTAGGAGTCGGATATTCAGGCCAGCAGTACTTC. Translated: CASSLGVGYSGQQYF.

This clone was seen more than once but under ten times. The chain recombines TRBV12-3 or TRBV12-4 with TRBJ2-1; maybe TRBD2 (5 bases). The CDR3 consists of 10 residues. Trimming removed 8 bases from V and 10 bases from J, with 9 bases in between. CDR3 sequence reads: CASGGREQFF. The CDR3 DNA follows: TGTGCCAGCGGAGGTCGGGAGCAGTTCTTC.

V usage is TRBV5-1 and J usage is TRBJ2-6, with D tentatively TRBD1 (6 bases). The CDR3 is 17 residues long. With 0 bases removed from V and 0 bases from J, the gap between germline ends came to 10 bases. Per the germline V gene, CDR1 is SGHRS and CDR2 is YFSETQ. In nucleotides, the CDR3 is TGCGCCAGCAGCTTGGAAGACAGGTACTCTGGGGCCAACGTCCTGACTTTC. It codes for CASSLEDRYSGANVLTF. Full variable domain (remainder filled in from reference TRBV5-1 and TRBJ2-6): KAGVTQTPRYLIKTRGQQVTLSCSPISGHRSVSWYQQTPGQGLQFLFEYFSETQRNKGNFPGRFSGRQFSNSRSEMNVSTLELGDSALYLCASSLEDRYSGANVLTFGAGSRLTVL.

V usage is TRBV6-4 and J usage is TRBJ2-2; TRBD2 aligns across 7 bases. This CDR3 contains 15 residues. Germline V CDR1 and CDR2: MRHNA, SNTAGT. Germline trimming cut 5 bases from V and 8 bases from J; bases unmatched to any gene: 11. CDR3 nucleotides: TGTGCCAGCAGTCCTAATCGCGGGAGTCTGGGGGAGCTGTTTTTT. Translating it yields CASSPNRGSLGELFF.

This clone came up once. This chain connects TRBV7-8 to TRBJ1-3; 7 bases match TRBD1. Germline CDR1 SGHVS, CDR2 FQNEAQ. With 1 base clipped from V and 0 bases from J, the junction kept 9 bases outside the gene matches. The CDR3 extends over 18 amino acids. The CDR3 loop reads CASSLGGGLYLSGNTIYF. In DNA form, the CDR3 reads TGTGCCAGCAGCTTAGGAGGGGGCCTTTACCTCTCTGGAAACACCATATATTTT.

V gene TRBV4-3 combines with J gene TRBJ2-1; TRBD2 matches 7 bases. J was trimmed by 7 bases and V by 0 bases; bases with no gene match: 3. This CDR3 region has 14 residues. Germline-derived CDR1 and CDR2 are LGHNA and YSLEER. CDR3: CASSQEGRGNEQFF. The CDR3 DNA reads TGCGCCAGCAGCCAAGAAGGGAGGGGTAATGAGCAGTTCTTC.

This clone was detected a few times. The chain uses TRBV29-1 and TRBJ2-3; 8 nucleotides agree with TRBD1. Germline V gene lookup returns CDR1 SQVTM and CDR2 ANQGSEA. CDR3 length: 17 residues. J lost 0 bases, V lost 4 bases, and 12 bases had no gene match. The CDR3 loop reads CSVARPRDRSSTDTQYF. Written as DNA, the CDR3 is TGCAGCGTTGCCCGACCCCGGGACAGGTCTAGCACAGATACGCAGTATTTT.

J is TRBJ2-1 and V is TRBV24-1; TRBD2 matches 8 bases. The CDR3 contains 15 residues. The germline V gene has CDR1 KGHDR and CDR2 SFDVKD. The ends lost 4 bases at V and 8 bases at J; junction bases unmatched: 9. Here the CDR3 DNA reads TGTGCCACCAGTGACCCGCGGGGAGCGGGAGATGAGCAGTTCTTC. It yields the protein CATSDPRGAGDEQFF.

This chain joins TRBV28 and TRBJ2-2; 10 bases fit TRBD2. With V trimmed by 5 bases and J by 3 bases, 6 bases remained unmatched. There are 16 residues in the CDR3. CDR1 and CDR2 from the germline V gene are MDHEN and SYDVKM. In nucleotides, the CDR3 is TGTGCCAGCAGTACTTCTAGCGGGAGATACACCGGGGAGCTGTTTTTT. This encodes CASSTSSGRYTGELFF.

The chain employs TRBV7-2 and TRBJ1-4; 8 bases agree with TRBD1. V was pared by 1 base and J by 8 bases, with 6 bases of the junction left unmatched. The CDR3 length is 15 residues. CDR1 and CDR2 (germline): SGHTA, FQGNSA. The CDR3 protein is CASSLGQGAGEKLFF. The CDR3 bases are TGTGCCAGCAGCTTAGGTCAGGGGGCGGGAGAAAAACTGTTTTTT.

This clone showed up just a few times. J is TRBJ1-6 and V is TRBV18, with 9 bases that match TRBD1. Looked up from germline, CDR1 is KGHSH and CDR2 is LQKENI. J lost 0 bases, V lost 4 bases, and 10 bases had no gene match. The CDR3 runs 19 residues. CDR3 residues: CASSQNRGPRSSYNSPLHF. DNA for the CDR3: TGTGCCAGCTCACAGAACAGGGGGCCTAGGAGCTCCTATAATTCACCCCTCCACTTT.

This chain connects TRBV14 to TRBJ1-6, with D possibly TRBD1 on 5 matching bases. V was pared by 5 bases and J by 6 bases, with 20 bases between. The CDR3 spans 17 residues. Germline V lookup: CDR1 SGHDN, CDR2 FVKESK. CDR3 sequence: CASSARRNNRGNSPLHF. The CDR3 DNA is TGTGCCAGCAGCGCCCGCAGGAACAATAGGGGTAATTCACCCCTCCACTTT.

The J gene is TRBJ1-2, the V gene TRBV24-1; D is undetermined. The CDR3 is 13 amino acids. With 3 bases removed from V and 2 bases from J, the gap between germline ends came to 6 bases. CDR1 is KGHDR, CDR2 SFDVKD, per germline. The CDR3: CATSDRANYGYTF. As DNA, the CDR3 is TGTGCCACCAGTGATAGAGCCAACTATGGCTACACCTTC.